A selection of T cell receptor beta chains follows, all from one sample in a study of CD8 T cells in Susac syndrome. TCRdb re-analysed the immunoSEQ multiplex PCR reads in MiXCR, keeping a single row per CDR3 protein. The table includes 400,000 or so distinct CDR3 sequences, 85% detected once. Sequencing was carried out using CD8+ T cells from PBMCs. These receptors originate from a human donor with multiple sclerosis. Each CDR3 is given with its conserved first and last residue. D genes are given only for firm matches. Not every row has a clone size; where given, it reads once, few, many or a size class.

TGTGCCAGCAGCCAAGGTGGTTCCGGCCTTCCTACCGAGCAGTACTTC CASSQGGSGLPTEQYF TRBJ2-7 TRBV14 . .
TGTGCCAGCAGCCCCCGGGACAGGGTTGACAATGAGCAGTTCTTC CASSPRDRVDNEQFF TRBJ2-1 TRBV5-4 . TRBD1
TGTGCCTGGGGGGAGGAGAACCGGTGGACTGAAGCTTTCTTT CAWGEENRWTEAFF TRBJ1-1 TRBV30 . .
TGTGCCAGCAGTCCGACTAGCGAGAGCTCCTACGAGCAGTACTTC CASSPTSESSYEQYF TRBJ2-7 TRBV7-9 . TRBD2
TGTGCCAGCAGTTACTCGATTAGCGGGGGAAACAATGAGCAGTTCTTC CASSYSISGGNNEQFF TRBJ2-1 TRBV6-5 once TRBD2
TGCGCCAGCAGCCGCCTTGGAGGTGGCGGGAATCCCTACAATGAGCAGTTCTTC CASSRLGGGGNPYNEQFF TRBJ2-1 TRBV4-1 . .
TGTGCCAGCAGCACAGAGGGGGCCGAAGTTCATGGCTACACCTTC CASSTEGAEVHGYTF TRBJ1-2 TRBV5-6 once TRBD1
TGCAGTGCCATACTAGCGAGATCCTACAATGAGCAGTTCTTC CSAILARSYNEQFF TRBJ2-1 TRBV20-1 once TRBD2
TGTGCCAGCAGTCAACGGACAGGACAAGAGACCCAGTACTTC CASSQRTGQETQYF TRBJ2-5 TRBV12-3/TRBV12-4 few TRBD1
TGTGCCTGGAGTGATAGCGCAGAGACCCAGTACTTC CAWSDSAETQYF TRBJ2-5 TRBV30 . .
TGCGCCAGCAGCCAAGAGGGTCAGGGGGGCACTGAAGCTTTCTTT CASSQEGQGGTEAFF TRBJ1-1 TRBV4-1 . TRBD1
TGTGCCAGCAGAGGTCTAGAGTTCCCCTACAATGAGCAGTTCTTC CASRGLEFPYNEQFF TRBJ2-1 TRBV5-4 . .
TGCAGTGCTAGAGAACTAGCGGGGGGGAACAATGAGCAGTTCTTC CSARELAGGNNEQFF TRBJ2-1 TRBV20-1 . TRBD2
TGTGCCAGCAGTTCGCGGACTAGCGGGAGGGCCGATGACACAGATACGCAGTATTTT CASSSRTSGRADDTDTQYF TRBJ2-3 TRBV28 . TRBD2